This section outlines one T cell receptor beta chain sequence together with its context. Each recovered donor of Cohort 3 presented with two negative PCRs, clearance, or symptom resolution. These data originate in a study of blood T cell repertoires in COVID-19. Across the study: PBMCs, B-cell-depleted T cells, or T cells were the source of the cDNA or gDNA that made up the material.

Germline V gene lookup returns CDR1 SGHTS and CDR2 YDEGEE. This CDR3 comprises 17 residues. Trimming shortened V by 0 bases and J by 0 bases, and 13 bases separated the two germline ends. Some clones are missing from TCRdb's copy, which holds only in-frame ones; the method was immunoSEQ multiplex PCR. This sample has 320,000 or so clones, with approximately 89% found just once. Sequenced sample: PBMCs or T cells enriched from blood (not recorded which). The genes are TRBV5-8 and TRBJ1-5; D gene unclear. The clonotype was recovered from a man between 25 and 39 years old who had recovered from COVID-19. CDR3 sequence reads: CASSLVFSSVSNQPQHF. The CDR3, as DNA: TGTGCCAGCAGCTTGGTTTTCTCGTCAGTTAGCAATCAGCCCCAGCATTTT. Full variable domain (rest looked up from reference TRBV5-8 and TRBJ1-5): EAGVTQSPTHLIKTRGQQATLRCSPISGHTSVYWYQQALGLGLQFLLWYDEGEERNRGNFPPRFSGRQFPNYSSELNVNALELEDSALYLCASSLVFSSVSNQPQHFGDGTRLSIL.